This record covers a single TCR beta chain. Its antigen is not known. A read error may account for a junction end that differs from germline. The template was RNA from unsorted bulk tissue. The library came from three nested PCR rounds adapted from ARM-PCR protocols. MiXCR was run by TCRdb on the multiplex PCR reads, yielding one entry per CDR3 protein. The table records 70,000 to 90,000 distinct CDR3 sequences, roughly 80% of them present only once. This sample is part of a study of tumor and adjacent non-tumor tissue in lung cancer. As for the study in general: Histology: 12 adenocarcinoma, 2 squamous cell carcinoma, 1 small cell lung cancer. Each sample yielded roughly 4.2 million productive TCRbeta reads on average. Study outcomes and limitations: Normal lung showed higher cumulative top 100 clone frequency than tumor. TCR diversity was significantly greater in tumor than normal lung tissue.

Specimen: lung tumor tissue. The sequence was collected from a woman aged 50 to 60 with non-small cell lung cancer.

CDR3 nucleotides: TGCAGTGCTAGGCTATATTTCGGGACAGGTTTACATGAGCAGTCCTTC. It translates to CSARLYFGTGLHEQSF. The chain combines TRBV20-1 with TRBJ2-1; 8 nucleotides align to TRBD1. CDR1 is DFQATT and CDR2 is SNEGSKA in the germline V gene (reference sequence). CDR3 length: 16 amino acids.